What follows describes a single TCR beta chain. The data stem from a study of shared clonotypes between healthy human individuals. A roughly 200 ng quantity of DNA, 25,000 to 35,000 T cell genomes, went into the sorted-subset replicate PCRs. TCRdb keeps only in-frame clones here, not all; method: immunoSEQ multiplex PCR. The repertoire includes approximately 2.5 million clones, 93% of them detected once, and about 0.34% sits in the top ten. The CDR3 runs to 14 residues. Germline values: CDR1 SGHRS, CDR2 YFSETQ. J was trimmed by 3 bases and V by 4 bases; bases with no gene match: 3. Within Nashville, Tennessee resided all donors, each a Caucasian adult.

Source material: naive CD4+ T cells from PBMCs. Subset noted: CD45RA+ positively selected. The sequence derives from a man younger than 35 in good health. Some clones in this sample may be carry-over from other donors' samples. This chain connects TRBV5-1 to TRBJ1-4; 7 bases agree with TRBD1. CDR3 in amino acids: CASSQGQPNEKLFF. In nucleotides, the CDR3 is TGCGCCAGCAGCCAGGGACAGCCTAATGAAAAACTGTTTTTT.